This is a list of T cell receptor beta chains from one sample in a study of blood T cell repertoires in COVID-19. Clones were sequenced by immunoSEQ multiplex PCR, and TCRdb holds only the in-frame ones, with some missing. The sample records about 190,000 clones, less than 85% being singletons. The sequencing sample was made of peripheral blood. The receptors stem from a woman aged 45-65 years with acute or convalescent COVID-19. The CDR3 runs from the conserved cysteine through the conserved F or W. D genes are given only for firm matches.

V	D	J	CDR3
TRBV6-6	TRBD1	TRBJ1-4	CASSYSGQHEKLFF
TRBV15	TRBD2	TRBJ2-1	CATRAGTSGTTNEQFF
TRBV25-1	NA	TRBJ1-4	CASADNGATNEKLFF
TRBV28	TRBD2	TRBJ2-2	CASTTLLASGSVRTGELFF
TRBV5-1	NA	TRBJ2-5	CASSLGPQSGARYF
TRBV30	NA	TRBJ1-2	CAWSAFLLGGTGGYTF
TRBV19	TRBD1	TRBJ1-2	CASTQDRGGGYTF
TRBV28	NA	TRBJ1-5	CASSLRTGYHQPQHF
TRBV29-1	TRBD2	TRBJ2-1	CSVHKTSGGDYNEQFF
TRBV12-3/TRBV12-4	NA	TRBJ1-2	CASSLAGGLGYTF
TRBV2	NA	TRBJ2-5	CASSATIRAETQYF
TRBV6-1	NA	TRBJ1-1	CASSEARTEGKAFF
TRBV19	NA	TRBJ1-2	CASQSNYGYTF
TRBV6-1	TRBD2	TRBJ2-1	CASSGSLAGSYNEQFF
TRBV6-4	NA	TRBJ2-3	CASSDNRDSDTQYF
TRBV30	NA	TRBJ1-2	CAWSTGSFNYGYTF
TRBV10-3	NA	TRBJ1-1	CAISESIGRAGEAFF
TRBV5-6	NA	TRBJ1-4	CASSLRGSNNEKLFF
TRBV19	NA	TRBJ1-1	CASSILSARTEAFF
TRBV5-4	NA	TRBJ1-5	CASSFAGGDQPQHF
TRBV4-3	NA	TRBJ1-4	CASSQEDSLNEKLFF
TRBV7-2	TRBD1	TRBJ1-5	CASRDTGGGNQPQHF
TRBV7-9	NA	TRBJ1-1	CASSLVRNTEAFF
TRBV24-1	NA	TRBJ2-1	CATSIDRHNEQFF
TRBV12-3/TRBV12-4	TRBD1	TRBJ1-2	CASSLGQAPTEF
TRBV29-1	NA	TRBJ2-5	CSVGDNRVEETQYF
TRBV3-1/TRBV3-2	TRBD2	TRBJ2-7	CASSHPRGGKYEQYF
TRBV3-1/TRBV3-2	TRBD2	TRBJ2-3	CASSQDRRGGQADTQYF
TRBV18	TRBD1	TRBJ1-1	CASSRTGANTEAFF
TRBV5-1	NA	TRBJ2-2	CASSLAYRDGELFF
TRBV19	TRBD1	TRBJ1-5	CASNPGRRQGPQHF
TRBV10-1	TRBD2	TRBJ2-1	CASSESKGAGAAYNEQFF
TRBV5-1	TRBD1	TRBJ1-1	CASSFSPGTGMNTEAFF
TRBV7-6	NA	TRBJ1-5	CASSLGVGQPQHF
TRBV19	TRBD2	TRBJ2-3	CASSISGGTTDTQYF
TRBV7-2	NA	TRBJ2-3	CASSPEIRGRPDTQYF
TRBV5-4	NA	TRBJ1-2	CASSSTGGLYGYTF
TRBV6-1	NA	TRBJ2-7	CASSETGNYEQYF
TRBV5-3	TRBD2	TRBJ2-3	CARSITLTSGGADTQYF
TRBV19	NA	TRBJ2-3	CASTDGGSSTDTQYF
TRBV2	TRBD1	TRBJ1-5	CASSDRGRNQPQHF
TRBV9	NA	TRBJ2-3	CASSVEWRDTQYF
TRBV29-1	NA	TRBJ2-7	CSVESSEPSYEQYF
TRBV5-4	NA	TRBJ1-4	CASSFGTANEKLFF
TRBV25-1	NA	TRBJ1-4	CASSVPGLMNEKLFF